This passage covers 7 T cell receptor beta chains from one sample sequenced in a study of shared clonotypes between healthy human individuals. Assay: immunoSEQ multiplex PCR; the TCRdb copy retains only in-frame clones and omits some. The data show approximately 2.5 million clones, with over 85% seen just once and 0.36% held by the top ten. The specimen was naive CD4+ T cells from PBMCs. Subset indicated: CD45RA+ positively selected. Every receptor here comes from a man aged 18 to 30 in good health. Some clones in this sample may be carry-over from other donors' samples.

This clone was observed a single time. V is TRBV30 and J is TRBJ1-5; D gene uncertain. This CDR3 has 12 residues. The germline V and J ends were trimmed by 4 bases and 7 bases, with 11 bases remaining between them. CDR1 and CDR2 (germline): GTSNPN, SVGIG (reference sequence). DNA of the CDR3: TGTGCCTGGAATAAGAAGGGCCAGCCCCAGCATTTT. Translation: CAWNKKGQPQHF.

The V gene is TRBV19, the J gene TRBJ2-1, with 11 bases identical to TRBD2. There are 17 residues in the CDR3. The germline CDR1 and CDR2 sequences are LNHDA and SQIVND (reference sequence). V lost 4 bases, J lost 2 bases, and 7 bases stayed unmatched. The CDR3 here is CASSTGLADVTYNEQFF. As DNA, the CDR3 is TGTGCCAGTAGTACGGGACTAGCGGACGTAACCTACAATGAGCAGTTCTTC.

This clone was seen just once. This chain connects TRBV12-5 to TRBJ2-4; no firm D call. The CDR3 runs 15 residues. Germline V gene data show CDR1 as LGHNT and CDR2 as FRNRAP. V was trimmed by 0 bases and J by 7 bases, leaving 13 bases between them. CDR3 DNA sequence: TGTGCTAGTGGTTTGGTAGGACGGGCCGGGAACATTCAGTACTTC. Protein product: CASGLVGRAGNIQYF.

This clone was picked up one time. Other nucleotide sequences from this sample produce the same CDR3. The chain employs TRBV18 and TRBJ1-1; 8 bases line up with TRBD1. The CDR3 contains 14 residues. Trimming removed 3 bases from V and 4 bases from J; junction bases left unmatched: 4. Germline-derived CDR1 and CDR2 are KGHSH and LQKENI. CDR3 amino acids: CASSPLDRVTEAFF. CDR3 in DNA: TGTGCCAGCTCACCCTTGGACAGGGTCACTGAAGCTTTCTTT.

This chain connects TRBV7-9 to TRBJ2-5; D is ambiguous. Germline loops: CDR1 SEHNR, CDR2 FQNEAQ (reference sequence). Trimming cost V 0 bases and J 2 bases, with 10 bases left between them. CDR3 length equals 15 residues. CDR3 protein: CASSLAGRLQETQYF. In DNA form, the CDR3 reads TGTGCCAGCAGCTTAGCAGGCAGACTTCAAGAGACCCAGTACTTC.

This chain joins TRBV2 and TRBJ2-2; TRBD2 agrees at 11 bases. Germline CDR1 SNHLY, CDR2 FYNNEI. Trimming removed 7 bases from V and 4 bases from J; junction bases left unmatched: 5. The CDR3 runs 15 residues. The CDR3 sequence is CASTILAGATGELFF. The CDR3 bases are TGTGCCAGCACCATACTAGCGGGAGCCACCGGGGAGCTGTTTTTT.

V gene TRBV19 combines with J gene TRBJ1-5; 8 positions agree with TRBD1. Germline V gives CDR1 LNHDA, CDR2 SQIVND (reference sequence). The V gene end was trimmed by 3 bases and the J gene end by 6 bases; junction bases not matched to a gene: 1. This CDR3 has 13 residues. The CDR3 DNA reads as TGTGCCAGTAGTATCCAGGGGGCTCAGCCCCAGCATTTT. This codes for CASSIQGAQPQHF.